One and the same sample provided the 15 T cell receptor beta chains below, sequenced in a study of blood T cells in healthy people across ages. Primed by a sample-barcoded 5' primer and a J-beta primer mix, a second PCR proceeded for roughly 7 to 12 cycles. Using its own MiXCR run on the 5' RACE reads, TCRdb lists one record per CDR3 protein. The data show around 790,000 distinct CDR3 sequences, approximately 44% seen once. Input material: blood. The origin of the receptors is a man aged 55 to 69 in good health.

The chain joins TRBV12-5 to TRBJ2-7, with D unresolved. Germline CDR1 is LGHNT and CDR2 is FRNRAP. V lost 0 bases and J lost 1, with 4 bases in between. There are 13 residues in the CDR3. CDR3 sequence reads: CASGLVRSYEQYF. CDR3 DNA sequence: TGTGCTAGTGGTTTGGTCCGTTCCTACGAGCAGTACTTC.

The V call is TRBV7-8, the J call TRBJ2-1, with TRBD2 identical over 12 bases. CDR1 is SGHVS, CDR2 FQNEAQ, per germline. Trimming took 2 bases from V and 10 from J; bases not matched to a gene: 18. There are 19 residues in the CDR3. CDR3 DNA sequence: TGTGCCAGCAGCTTACGTCTAGCGGGGGGGGCCTCTCTCGTTCGGGAGCAGTTCTTC. Its protein is CASSLRLAGGASLVREQFF.

Details on this clonotype: The junction departs from the called germline gene at one end, perhaps through a read error. The chain combines TRBV6-1 with TRBJ1-2; D is ambiguous. CDR3 size: 13 residues. From germline, CDR1 is MNHNS and CDR2 SASEGT. This CDR3 reads CTSSEAPGRSYTF. The CDR3 DNA reads as TGTACCAGCAGTGAAGCGCCAGGACGTAGCTACACCTTC.

This clonotype was detected once. The germline gene is not matched at one end of the junction; a read error may be the cause. The V call is TRBV14, the J call TRBJ2-3; 10 nucleotides match TRBD2. Germline assignment: CDR1 SGHDN and CDR2 FVKESK. There are 16 residues in the CDR3. The CDR3 protein is CASSPLAGAGTVTQYF. The CDR3 nucleotides read TGTGCCAGCAGCCCCCTAGCGGGGGCCGGCACAGTTACGCAGTATTTT.

The chain links TRBV28 to TRBJ1-4; D gene uncertain. This CDR3 spans 14 amino acids. CDR1 is MDHEN and CDR2 is SYDVKM in the germline V gene. V lost 8 bases, J lost 5 bases, and 15 bases lay in between. The DNA of the CDR3 is TGTGCCAGCTCAAGACTCCAAGCGAATGAAAAACTGTTTTTT. The encoded protein is CASSRLQANEKLFF.

The chain carries TRBV13 and TRBJ1-1; D uncertain. V was clipped by 5 bases and J by 0 bases, with 13 bases between them. Looked up from germline, CDR1 is PRHDT and CDR2 is FYEKMQ (reference sequence). The CDR3 runs 15 residues. CDR3 sequence (DNA): TGTGCCAGCAGCCAAACCCCCGGTATGAACACTGAAGCTTTCTTT. This gives the protein CASSQTPGMNTEAFF.

V and J are TRBV20-1 and TRBJ1-5; the match to TRBD1 covers 7 bases. Germline loops: CDR1 DFQATT, CDR2 SNEGSKA (reference sequence). The CDR3 is 18 amino acids. With V trimmed by 0 bases and J by 0 bases, 11 bases remained unmatched. DNA of the CDR3: TGCAGTGCTAGAGAGGAGTTCAGGACAGGCTATAGCAATCAGCCCCAGCATTTT. Encoded protein: CSAREEFRTGYSNQPQHF.

This chain joins TRBV20-1 and TRBJ1-4; a possible D gene is TRBD1 (5 bases). Germline V gene lookup returns CDR1 DFQATT and CDR2 SNEGSKA (reference sequence). Trimming removed 7 bases from V and 12 bases from J, with 15 bases in between. The CDR3 is made up of 11 amino acids. CDR3: CSVGGVEELFF. CDR3 bases: TGCAGTGTGGGAGGGGTCGAGGAACTGTTTTTT.

The chain links TRBV2 to TRBJ2-7; D gene uncertain. Near its end, the DNA agrees better with TRBJ2-5, so the J call may be wrong. The CDR3 length is 10 residues. Germline-derived CDR1 and CDR2 are SNHLY and FYNNEI. The CDR3 bases are TGTGCCAGCACCTTAGAGACCCAGTACTTC. Encoded protein: CASTLETQYF.

Only a few counts were recorded for this clonotype. V and J are TRBV12-5 and TRBJ1-2; D possibly corresponds to TRBD1 (5 bases). The CDR3 is 14 amino acids. V shed 5 bases and J shed 0 bases, with 10 bases lying between them. Germline V lookup: CDR1 LGHNT, CDR2 FRNRAP. This chain's CDR3 is CASGPGTANYGYTF. CDR3 nucleotides: TGTGCTAGTGGTCCTGGGACCGCTAACTATGGCTACACCTTC.

This chain connects TRBV4-3 to TRBJ1-4, with D hard to call. Trimming removed 1 base from V and 5 bases from J, with 14 bases in between. The CDR3 covers 16 residues. CDR1 and CDR2 from the germline V gene are LGHNA and YSLEER. The CDR3: CASSQGSDVRNEKLFF. The CDR3 DNA reads as TGCGCCAGCAGCCAAGGATCGGACGTTAGGAATGAAAAACTGTTTTTT.

Comment on this clonotype: Just one base apart from a much larger clone, this may be a read error. This chain connects TRBV27 to TRBJ2-6; maybe TRBD1 (5 bases). CDR1 and CDR2 (germline): MNHEY, SMNVEV (reference sequence). This CDR3 region has 12 residues. The CDR3 bases are TGTGCCAGCAAGACTGGGGCCAACGTCCCGACTTTC. This translates into CASKTGANVPTF.

This clonotype was seen only a few times. This chain links TRBV29-1 with TRBJ2-7; D call uncertain. Per germline, CDR1 SQVTM and CDR2 ANQGSEA. V lost 6 bases and J lost 5, with 11 bases in between. This CDR3 has 11 amino acids. This CDR3 is CSVVVGNEQYF. The DNA of the CDR3 is TGCAGCGTCGTCGTTGGTAACGAGCAGTACTTC.

The V gene is TRBV20-1, the J gene TRBJ2-1; 13 nucleotides line up with TRBD2. V lost 4 bases to trimming and J lost 7 bases; unmatched junction nucleotides: 7. The CDR3 loop spans 15 amino acids. The V gene's germline CDR1 is DFQATT and CDR2 SNEGSKA (reference sequence). In DNA form, the CDR3 reads TGCAGTGCTACCGTACTAGCGGGGGGGCAGAATGAGCAGTTCTTC. Its protein is CSATVLAGGQNEQFF.

The rearrangement joins TRBV6-6 to TRBJ2-1; 11 bases line up with TRBD2. V shed 5 bases, J shed 8 bases, and the junction held 11 bases outside the gene matches. Germline V lookup: CDR1 MNHNY, CDR2 SVGAGI (reference sequence). The CDR3 extends over 16 amino acids. The CDR3 protein is CASSVVAGGLGDEQFF. For the CDR3, the DNA is TGTGCCAGCAGTGTTGTAGCGGGGGGGCTGGGGGATGAGCAGTTCTTC.